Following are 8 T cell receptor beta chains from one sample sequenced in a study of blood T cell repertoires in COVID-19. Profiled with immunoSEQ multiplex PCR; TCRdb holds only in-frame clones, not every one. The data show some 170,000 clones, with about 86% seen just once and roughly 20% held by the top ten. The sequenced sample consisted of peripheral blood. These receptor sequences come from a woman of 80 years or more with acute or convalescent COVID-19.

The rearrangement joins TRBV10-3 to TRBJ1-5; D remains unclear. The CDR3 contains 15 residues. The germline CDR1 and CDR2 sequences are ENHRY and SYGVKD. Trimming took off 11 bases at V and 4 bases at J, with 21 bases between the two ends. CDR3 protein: CASSPQELGNQPQHF. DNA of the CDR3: TGTGCCTCGTCGCCGCAGGAATTAGGAAATCAGCCCCAGCATTTT.

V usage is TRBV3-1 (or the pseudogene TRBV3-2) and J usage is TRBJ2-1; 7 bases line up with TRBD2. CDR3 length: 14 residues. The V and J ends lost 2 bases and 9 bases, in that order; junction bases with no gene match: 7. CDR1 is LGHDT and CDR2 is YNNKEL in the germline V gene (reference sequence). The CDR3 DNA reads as TGTGCCAGCAGCCAACAAGGGACTATGGCTGAGCAGTTCTTC. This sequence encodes CASSQQGTMAEQFF.

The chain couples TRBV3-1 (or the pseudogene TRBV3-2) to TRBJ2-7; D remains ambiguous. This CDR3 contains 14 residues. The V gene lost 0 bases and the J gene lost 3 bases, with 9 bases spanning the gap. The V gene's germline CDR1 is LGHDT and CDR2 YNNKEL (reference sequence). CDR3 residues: CASSQEVRDYEQYF. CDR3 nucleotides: TGTGCCAGCAGCCAAGAAGTGAGAGACTACGAGCAGTACTTC.

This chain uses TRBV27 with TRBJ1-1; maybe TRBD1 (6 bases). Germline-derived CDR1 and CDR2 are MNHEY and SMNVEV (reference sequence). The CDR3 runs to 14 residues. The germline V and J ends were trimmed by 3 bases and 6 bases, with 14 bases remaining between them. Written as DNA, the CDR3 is TGTGCCAGCAGTTTGGGGGGGCTTTACGCTGAAGCTTTCTTT. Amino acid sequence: CASSLGGLYAEAFF.

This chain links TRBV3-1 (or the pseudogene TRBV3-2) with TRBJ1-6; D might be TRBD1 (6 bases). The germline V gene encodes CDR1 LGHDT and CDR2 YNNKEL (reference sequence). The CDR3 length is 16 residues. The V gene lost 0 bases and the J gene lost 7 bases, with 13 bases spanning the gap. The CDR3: CASSQEVGTSNSPLHF. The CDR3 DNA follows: TGTGCCAGCAGCCAAGAGGTTGGGACATCAAATTCACCCCTCCACTTT.

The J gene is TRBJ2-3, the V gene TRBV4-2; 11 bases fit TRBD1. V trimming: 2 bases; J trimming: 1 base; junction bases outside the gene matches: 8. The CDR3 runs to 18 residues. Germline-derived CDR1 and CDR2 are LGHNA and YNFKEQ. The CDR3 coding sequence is TGTGCCAGCAGCCAACCCCCTGGACAGGGGGCCCGCACAGATACGCAGTATTTT. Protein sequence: CASSQPPGQGARTDTQYF.

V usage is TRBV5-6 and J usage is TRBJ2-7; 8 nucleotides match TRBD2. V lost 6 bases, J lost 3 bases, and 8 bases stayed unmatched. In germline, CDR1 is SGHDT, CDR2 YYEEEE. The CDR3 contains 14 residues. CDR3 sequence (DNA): TGTGCCAGCACCCGGGGGGGGGCCGACTACGAGCAGTACTTC. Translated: CASTRGGADYEQYF.

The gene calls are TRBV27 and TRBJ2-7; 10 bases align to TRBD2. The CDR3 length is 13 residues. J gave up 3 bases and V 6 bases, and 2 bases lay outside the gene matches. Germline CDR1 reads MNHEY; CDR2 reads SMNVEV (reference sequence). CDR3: CASSRTSGYEQYF. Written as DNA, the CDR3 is TGTGCCAGCAGCCGGACTAGCGGCTACGAGCAGTACTTC.